The rows below give T cell receptor beta chains drawn from one sample of a study of siplizumab effects on memory and regulatory T cells. TCRdb's table, derived via immunoSEQ multiplex PCR, lists solely in-frame clones and lacks some. The data show around 100,000 clones, with over 90% seen just once and around 13% held by the top ten. The sample taken for sequencing was non-Treg CD4+ T cells sorted from blood. The receptors stem from a human donor in good health. Both conserved end residues are part of each CDR3. A D gene is named only where the DNA matches it firmly. Clone size is shown for a subset of rows, as once, few, many or a class of expanded clone.

CDR3: CASSNRDSQETQYF
DNA: TGTGCCAGCAGCAACCGGGACAGCCAAGAGACCCAGTACTTC
length: 14
J: TRBJ2-5
size: .
V: TRBV11-3
D: TRBD1

CDR3: CASSQVIAGGWDTQYF
DNA: TGTGCCAGCAGCCAAGTTATAGCGGGAGGCTGGGATACGCAGTATTTT
length: 16
J: TRBJ2-3
size: .
V: TRBV4-2
D: TRBD2

CDR3: CASSAGREQYF
DNA: TGTGCCAGCAGCGCCGGCCGCGAGCAGTACTTC
length: 11
J: TRBJ2-7
size: .
V: TRBV9
D: .

CDR3: CASILPAPGPYEQYF
DNA: TGTGCCAGTATCCTCCCGGCACCCGGCCCCTACGAGCAGTACTTC
length: 15
J: TRBJ2-7
size: .
V: TRBV19
D: .

CDR3: CASSLDTSGLYEQYF
DNA: TGCGCCAGCAGCTTGGATACTAGCGGGCTCTACGAGCAGTACTTC
length: 15
J: TRBJ2-7
size: .
V: TRBV5-1
D: TRBD2

CDR3: CASSLAGGNFNEQFF
DNA: TGTGCCAGCAGCCTAGCGGGAGGAAACTTCAATGAGCAGTTCTTC
length: 15
J: TRBJ2-1
size: .
V: TRBV5-8
D: TRBD2

CDR3: CASGPTRTSGGQQYF
DNA: TGTGCTAGTGGTCCCACGAGGACTAGCGGGGGACAGCAGTACTTC
length: 15
J: TRBJ2-7
size: .
V: TRBV12-5
D: TRBD2

CDR3: CAWMGLAGNNEQFF
DNA: TGTGCCTGGATGGGACTAGCGGGCAACAATGAGCAGTTCTTC
length: 14
J: TRBJ2-1
size: .
V: TRBV30
D: TRBD2

CDR3: CSVEAGVNTEAFF
DNA: TGCAGCGTTGAAGCAGGGGTGAACACTGAAGCTTTCTTT
length: 13
J: TRBJ1-1
size: .
V: TRBV29-1
D: .

CDR3: CASSLPGITGELFF
DNA: TGTGCCAGCAGCCTCCCCGGAATCACCGGGGAGCTGTTTTTT
length: 14
J: TRBJ2-2
size: .
V: TRBV5-4
D: .

CDR3: CASSQGTASTDTQYF
DNA: TGTGCCAGCAGCCAAGGGACAGCAAGCACAGATACGCAGTATTTT
length: 15
J: TRBJ2-3
size: .
V: TRBV5-4
D: TRBD1

CDR3: CASSLAPLAGGPGANVLTF
DNA: TGTGCCAGCAGCTTGGCCCCACTAGCGGGAGGGCCTGGGGCCAACGTCCTGACTTTC
length: 19
J: TRBJ2-6
size: .
V: TRBV7-2
D: TRBD2

CDR3: CASSQLRSNYGYTF
DNA: TGTGCCAGCAGCCAACTGCGAAGTAACTATGGCTACACCTTC
length: 14
J: TRBJ1-2
size: .
V: TRBV14
D: .

CDR3: CASSTNRGGEQYF
DNA: TGTGCCAGTAGTACGAACAGGGGCGGCGAGCAGTACTTC
length: 13
J: TRBJ2-7
size: .
V: TRBV19
D: TRBD1

CDR3: CATSGTSGMLTRNEQFF
DNA: TGTGCCACCTCCGGGACTAGCGGGATGTTGACGCGGAATGAGCAGTTCTTC
length: 17
J: TRBJ2-1
size: .
V: TRBV10-3
D: TRBD2

CDR3: CAISRDTGELFF
DNA: TGTGCCATCAGCAGGGACACCGGGGAGCTGTTTTTT
length: 12
J: TRBJ2-2
size: .
V: TRBV10-3
D: .

CDR3: CASTRGAYNEQFF
DNA: TGTGCCAGTACCCGTGGGGCATACAATGAGCAGTTCTTC
length: 13
J: TRBJ2-1
size: once
V: TRBV19
D: .

CDR3: CASSHDREETQYF
DNA: TGCGCCAGCAGCCACGACAGGGAAGAGACCCAGTACTTC
length: 13
J: TRBJ2-5
size: .
V: TRBV5-1
D: TRBD1

CDR3: CASSLYVYGVGYTF
DNA: TGTGCCAGCAGCTTATATGTGTACGGGGTCGGCTACACCTTC
length: 14
J: TRBJ1-2
size: once
V: TRBV7-9
D: .

CDR3: CASSFRENSPLHF
DNA: TGTGCCAGCAGTTTCAGGGAAAATTCACCCCTCCACTTT
length: 13
J: TRBJ1-6
size: .
V: TRBV27
D: .

CDR3: CATSGDRVLSGANVLTF
DNA: TGTGCCACCAGCGGGGACAGGGTCCTCTCTGGGGCCAACGTCCTGACTTTC
length: 17
J: TRBJ2-6
size: once
V: TRBV15
D: TRBD1

CDR3: CASSPIRSYNEQFF
DNA: TGTGCCAGCAGCCCCATTCGGTCCTACAATGAGCAGTTCTTC
length: 14
J: TRBJ2-1
size: .
V: TRBV5-4
D: .

CDR3: CASSHGTGGYNEQFF
DNA: TGTGCCAGCAGCCACGGGACAGGGGGTTACAATGAGCAGTTCTTC
length: 15
J: TRBJ2-1
size: .
V: TRBV5-4
D: TRBD1

CDR3: CASSRTSGDSSYNEQFF
DNA: TGTGCCAGCTCACGGACTAGCGGGGATAGCTCCTACAATGAGCAGTTCTTC
length: 17
J: TRBJ2-1
size: .
V: TRBV18
D: TRBD2

CDR3: CASTQRTGLISGNTIYF
DNA: TGTGCCAGTACACAAAGGACAGGGTTAATTTCTGGAAACACCATATATTTT
length: 17
J: TRBJ1-3
size: .
V: TRBV2
D: TRBD1

CDR3: CASSLTLSGSGDTQYF
DNA: TGTGCCAGCAGCTTGACACTTAGCGGGAGTGGAGATACGCAGTATTTT
length: 16
J: TRBJ2-3
size: few
V: TRBV11-3
D: TRBD2

CDR3: CASSLQGTSGSNEQFF
DNA: TGCGCCAGCAGCTTGCAAGGGACTAGCGGGAGTAATGAGCAGTTCTTC
length: 16
J: TRBJ2-1
size: .
V: TRBV5-1
D: TRBD2

CDR3: CASGSGSGTNEKLFF
DNA: TGTGCCAGCGGCTCTGGGTCGGGGACTAATGAAAAACTGTTTTTT
length: 15
J: TRBJ1-4
size: .
V: TRBV7-9
D: .

CDR3: CASRGVETQYF
DNA: TGTGCCAGTAGGGGAGTCGAGACCCAGTACTTC
length: 11
J: TRBJ2-5
size: .
V: TRBV19
D: .

CDR3: CASSPTRGNNEKLFF
DNA: TGTGCCAGCTCACCTACGAGGGGCAACAATGAAAAACTGTTTTTT
length: 15
J: TRBJ1-4
size: .
V: TRBV18
D: .

CDR3: CASRPSSDTQYF
DNA: TGTGCCAGCAGGCCCAGCTCAGATACGCAGTATTTT
length: 12
J: TRBJ2-3
size: .
V: TRBV6-1
D: .

CDR3: CASTRSGNSGELFF
DNA: TGTGCCAGCACTAGGTCCGGGAATAGCGGGGAGCTGTTTTTT
length: 14
J: TRBJ2-2
size: .
V: TRBV7-2
D: .

CDR3: CASSYYRQGRTEAFF
DNA: TGTGCCAGCAGTTACTACCGGCAGGGTAGGACTGAAGCTTTCTTT
length: 15
J: TRBJ1-1
size: .
V: TRBV6-6
D: .

CDR3: CASSLATGSTGELFF
DNA: TGTGCCAGCTCCCTAGCCACAGGGAGCACCGGGGAGCTGTTTTTT
length: 15
J: TRBJ2-2
size: .
V: TRBV18
D: .

CDR3: CASSLAGVKTGELFF
DNA: TGTGCCAGCAGCTTAGCGGGAGTCAAAACCGGGGAGCTGTTTTTT
length: 15
J: TRBJ2-2
size: .
V: TRBV7-9
D: .

CDR3: CASSLKDRGHEQYF
DNA: TGCGCCAGCAGCTTGAAGGACAGGGGACACGAGCAGTACTTC
length: 14
J: TRBJ2-7
size: .
V: TRBV5-1
D: TRBD1

CDR3: CASSLGADYGYTF
DNA: TGTGCCAGCAGCTTAGGCGCAGACTATGGCTACACCTTC
length: 13
J: TRBJ1-2
size: .
V: TRBV7-3
D: .

CDR3: CASSLGTGLGTEAFF
DNA: TGTGCCAGCAGCCTAGGGACAGGGCTGGGCACTGAAGCTTTCTTT
length: 15
J: TRBJ1-1
size: .
V: TRBV5-6
D: TRBD1

CDR3: CASTPLGSGSGYNEQFF
DNA: TGTGCCAGTACCCCTCTTGGTAGCGGGAGTGGATACAATGAGCAGTTCTTC
length: 17
J: TRBJ2-1
size: .
V: TRBV19
D: TRBD2

CDR3: CASSTFRDRELGELFF
DNA: TGTGCCAGCTCAACATTCCGGGACAGGGAACTCGGGGAGCTGTTTTTT
length: 16
J: TRBJ2-2
size: .
V: TRBV18
D: TRBD1

CDR3: CASIRDRAYEQYF
DNA: TGTGCCAGCATAAGGGACCGCGCCTACGAGCAGTACTTC
length: 13
J: TRBJ2-7
size: .
V: TRBV6-1
D: .

CDR3: CASSLYGQGAGYGYTF
DNA: TGTGCCAGCAGTTTATACGGACAGGGGGCAGGCTATGGCTACACCTTC
length: 16
J: TRBJ1-2
size: .
V: TRBV27
D: TRBD1

CDR3: CASSLRDTQPQHF
DNA: TGTGCCAGCAGCTTGAGGGACACTCAGCCCCAGCATTTT
length: 13
J: TRBJ1-5
size: once
V: TRBV5-5
D: .

CDR3: CASSPEVPNQQFF
DNA: TGTGCCAGCAGTCCAGAAGTCCCGAATCAGCAGTTCTTC
length: 13
J: TRBJ2-1
size: .
V: TRBV2
D: .

CDR3: CASSLGTGETGELFF
DNA: TGCGCCAGCAGCCTAGGGACAGGGGAAACCGGGGAGCTGTTTTTT
length: 15
J: TRBJ2-2
size: .
V: TRBV5-1
D: TRBD1

CDR3: CSVVKRQGQSGANVLTF
DNA: TGCAGCGTTGTTAAGAGACAGGGGCAGTCTGGGGCCAACGTCCTGACTTTC
length: 17
J: TRBJ2-6
size: .
V: TRBV29-1
D: TRBD1

CDR3: CAWKVQGGYTF
DNA: TGTGCCTGGAAGGTGCAGGGTGGCTACACCTTC
length: 11
J: TRBJ1-2
size: .
V: TRBV30
D: .

CDR3: CASSFGSGRPFPTDTQYF
DNA: TGCGCCAGCAGCTTTGGTAGCGGGAGGCCTTTCCCCACAGATACGCAGTATTTT
length: 18
J: TRBJ2-3
size: .
V: TRBV5-1
D: TRBD2

CDR3: CASSLSDRGPNEKLFF
DNA: TGCGCCAGCAGCCTTTCAGACAGGGGCCCTAATGAAAAACTGTTTTTT
length: 16
J: TRBJ1-4
size: .
V: TRBV4-1
D: TRBD1

CDR3: CAWSVQSGGTEAFF
DNA: TGTGCCTGGAGTGTACAGTCAGGGGGCACTGAAGCTTTCTTT
length: 14
J: TRBJ1-1
size: .
V: TRBV30
D: TRBD1

CDR3: CASSLEGYEQYF
DNA: TGTGCCAGCAGCTTAGAAGGATACGAGCAGTACTTC
length: 12
J: TRBJ2-7
size: few
V: TRBV11-3
D: .

CDR3: CASSESFYEQFF
DNA: TGTGCCAGCAGCGAGTCCTTTTATGAGCAGTTCTTC
length: 12
J: TRBJ2-1
size: .
V: TRBV7-2
D: .

CDR3: CASSTTLTVGPREKLFF
DNA: TGTGCCAGCAGTACAACTCTGACAGTTGGCCCGCGAGAAAAACTGTTTTTT
length: 17
J: TRBJ1-4
size: .
V: TRBV28
D: .

CDR3: CSASPVDEQYF
DNA: TGCAGTGCTAGCCCGGTGGACGAGCAGTACTTC
length: 11
J: TRBJ2-7
size: few
V: TRBV20-1
D: .

CDR3: CASRIRERVDGYTF
DNA: TGTGCCAGCAGGATAAGGGAGAGGGTTGATGGCTACACCTTC
length: 14
J: TRBJ1-2
size: .
V: TRBV6-4
D: .

CDR3: CASSFLAGGPTGELFF
DNA: TGCGCCAGCAGCTTTCTAGCGGGAGGGCCGACCGGGGAGCTGTTTTTT
length: 16
J: TRBJ2-2
size: once
V: TRBV5-1
D: TRBD2

CDR3: CASSIKPGQGGTYEQYF
DNA: TGCGCCAGCAGCATAAAACCGGGACAGGGGGGGACCTACGAGCAGTACTTC
length: 17
J: TRBJ2-7
size: .
V: TRBV5-1
D: TRBD1

CDR3: CSVDTDTYNEQFF
DNA: TGCAGCGTTGACACAGACACCTACAATGAGCAGTTCTTC
length: 13
J: TRBJ2-1
size: .
V: TRBV29-1
D: .

CDR3: CASSLAGANKKRTQYF
DNA: TGCGCCAGCAGCTTGGCCGGGGCAAATAAGAAGAGAACCCAGTACTTC
length: 16
J: TRBJ2-5
size: .
V: TRBV5-1
D: .